This TCR beta chain comes out of a study of CD8 T cells in ankylosing spondylitis. TCRdb fed the 5' RACE reads into MiXCR, producing one record per CDR3 protein. The sample has over 110,000 distinct CDR3 sequences, roughly 8% seen once. Overall study results and limits: Characteristic of ankylosing spondylitis blood, it appeared, was a TCR beta motif comprising several highly homologous variants.

This clonotype showed up many times. Its matching antigen is unknown. V was trimmed by 0 bases and J by 4 bases, leaving 10 bases between them. CDR3 length: 14 residues. From germline, CDR1 is DFQATT and CDR2 SNEGSKA (reference sequence). This clonotype was sampled from a male donor with ankylosing spondylitis. Material for sequencing was synovial fluid, either unsorted or a sorted T cell fraction (not recorded which). The chain employs TRBV20-1 and TRBJ1-5; D remains ambiguous. CDR3 DNA sequence: TGCAGTGCTAGAGACTACGGCCCGAATCAGCCCCAGCATTTT. As protein: CSARDYGPNQPQHF.